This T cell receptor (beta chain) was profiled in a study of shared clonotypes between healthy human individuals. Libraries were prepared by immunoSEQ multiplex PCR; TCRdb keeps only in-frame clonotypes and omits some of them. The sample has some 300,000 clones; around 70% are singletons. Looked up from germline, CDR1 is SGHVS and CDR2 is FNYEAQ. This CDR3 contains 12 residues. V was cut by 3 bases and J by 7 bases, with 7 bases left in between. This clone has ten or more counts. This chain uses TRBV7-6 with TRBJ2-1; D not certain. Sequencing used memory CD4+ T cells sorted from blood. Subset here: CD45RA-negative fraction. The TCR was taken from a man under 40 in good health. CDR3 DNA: TGTGCCAGCAGCTTGGCGAGGAATGAGCAGTTCTTC. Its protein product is CASSLARNEQFF.